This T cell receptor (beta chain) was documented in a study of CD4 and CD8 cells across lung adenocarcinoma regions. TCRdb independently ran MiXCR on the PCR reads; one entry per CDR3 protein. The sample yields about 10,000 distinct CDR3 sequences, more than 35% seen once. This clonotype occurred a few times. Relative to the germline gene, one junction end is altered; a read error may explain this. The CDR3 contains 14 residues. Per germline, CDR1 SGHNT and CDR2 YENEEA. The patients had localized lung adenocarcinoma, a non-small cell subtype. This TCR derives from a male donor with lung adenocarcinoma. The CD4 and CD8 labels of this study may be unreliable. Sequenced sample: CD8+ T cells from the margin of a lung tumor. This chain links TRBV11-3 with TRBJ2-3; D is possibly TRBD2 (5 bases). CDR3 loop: CASSLGPSIDTQYF. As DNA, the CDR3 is TGTGCCAGCAGCTTAGGACCTAGCATAGATACGCAGTATTTT.